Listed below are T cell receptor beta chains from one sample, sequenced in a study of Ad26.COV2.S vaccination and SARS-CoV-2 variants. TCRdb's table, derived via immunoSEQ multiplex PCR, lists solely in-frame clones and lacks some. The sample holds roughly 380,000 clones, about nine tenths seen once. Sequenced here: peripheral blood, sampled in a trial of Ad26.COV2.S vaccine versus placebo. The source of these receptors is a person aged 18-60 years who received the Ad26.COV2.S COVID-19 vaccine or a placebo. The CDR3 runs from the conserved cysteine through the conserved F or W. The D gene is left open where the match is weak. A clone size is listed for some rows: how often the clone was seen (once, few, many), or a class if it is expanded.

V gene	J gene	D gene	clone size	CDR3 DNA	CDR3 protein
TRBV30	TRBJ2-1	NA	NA	TGTGCCTGGCTCGACAGGAGCTCCTACAATGAGCAGTTCTTC	CAWLDRSSYNEQFF
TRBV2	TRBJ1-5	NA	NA	TGTGCCAGCACCAGACAGAATAGCAATCAGCCCCAGCATTTT	CASTRQNSNQPQHF
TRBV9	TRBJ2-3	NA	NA	TGTGCCAGCAGCCACTCTAAGATGGCAGATACGCAGTATTTT	CASSHSKMADTQYF
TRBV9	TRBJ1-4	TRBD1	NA	TGTGCCAGCAGCCCTAGGGACAGGGCGGATGAAAAACTGTTTTTT	CASSPRDRADEKLFF
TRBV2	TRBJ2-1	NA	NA	TGTGCCAGCAGTCAGCCTCAACAATCGGATTGGTTCTTC	CASSQPQQSDWFF
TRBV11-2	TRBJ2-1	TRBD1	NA	TGTGCCAGCAGCTTGGGACAGGGGAATGAGCAGTTCTTC	CASSLGQGNEQFF
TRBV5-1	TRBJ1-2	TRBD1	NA	TGCGCCAGCAGCTTGGAGGACAGGGATGGCTACACCTTC	CASSLEDRDGYTF
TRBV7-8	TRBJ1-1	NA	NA	TGTGCCAGCAGCTTAGGGCGGACCACTGAAGCTTTCTTT	CASSLGRTTEAFF
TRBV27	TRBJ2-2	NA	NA	TGTGCCAGCAGTAAACTCCAGGGCACCGGGGAGCTGTTTTTT	CASSKLQGTGELFF
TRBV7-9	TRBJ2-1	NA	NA	TGTGCCAGCAGCCTTCCAGTTAGCCTAGCGCAAAACAATGAGCAGTTCTTC	CASSLPVSLAQNNEQFF
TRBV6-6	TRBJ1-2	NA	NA	TGTGCCAGCATTCCCCCGAACGGATTTAACTATGGCTACACCTTC	CASIPPNGFNYGYTF
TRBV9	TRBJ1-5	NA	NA	TGTGCCAGCAGCGTAGGGTTCAGTCAGCCCCAGCATTTT	CASSVGFSQPQHF
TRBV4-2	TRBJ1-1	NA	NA	TGTGCCAGCAGCCAATTTGGGCGCGAAGCTTTCTTT	CASSQFGREAFF
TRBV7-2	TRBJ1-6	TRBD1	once	TGTGCCAGCAGCCCCTCGCGGGCAGGGGGATCCTATAATTCACCCCTCCACTTT	CASSPSRAGGSYNSPLHF
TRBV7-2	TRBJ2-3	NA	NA	TGTGCCAGCAGCTTAGTAGGTTTCACAGATACGCAGTATTTT	CASSLVGFTDTQYF
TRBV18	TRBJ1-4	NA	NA	TGTGCCAGCTCCGGCCTCGGGATCCGTCGGGAAAAACTGTTTTTT	CASSGLGIRREKLFF